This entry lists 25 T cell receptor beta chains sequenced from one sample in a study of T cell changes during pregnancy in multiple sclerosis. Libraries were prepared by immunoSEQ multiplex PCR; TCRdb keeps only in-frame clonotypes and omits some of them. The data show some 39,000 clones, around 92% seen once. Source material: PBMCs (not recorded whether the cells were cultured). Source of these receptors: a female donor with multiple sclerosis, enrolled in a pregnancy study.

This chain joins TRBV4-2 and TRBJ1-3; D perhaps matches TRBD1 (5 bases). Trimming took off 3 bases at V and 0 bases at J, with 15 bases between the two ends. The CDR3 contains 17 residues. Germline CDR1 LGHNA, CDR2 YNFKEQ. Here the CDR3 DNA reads TGTGCCAGCAGCCAGAGGTCCCAGGGCCTCTCTGGAAACACCATATATTTT. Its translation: CASSQRSQGLSGNTIYF.

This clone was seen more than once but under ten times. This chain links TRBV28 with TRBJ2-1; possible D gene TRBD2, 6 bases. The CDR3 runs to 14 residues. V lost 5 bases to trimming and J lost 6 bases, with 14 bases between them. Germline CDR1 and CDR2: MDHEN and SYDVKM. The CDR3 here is CASSTPGAINEQFF. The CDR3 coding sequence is TGTGCCAGCAGTACCCCGGGAGCGATCAATGAGCAGTTCTTC.

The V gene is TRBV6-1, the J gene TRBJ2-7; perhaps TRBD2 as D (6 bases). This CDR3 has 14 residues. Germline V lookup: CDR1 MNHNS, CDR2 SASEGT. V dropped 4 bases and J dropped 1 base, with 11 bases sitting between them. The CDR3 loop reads CASSVGLTSYEQYF. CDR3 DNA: TGTGCCAGCAGTGTGGGACTTACTTCCTACGAGCAGTACTTC.

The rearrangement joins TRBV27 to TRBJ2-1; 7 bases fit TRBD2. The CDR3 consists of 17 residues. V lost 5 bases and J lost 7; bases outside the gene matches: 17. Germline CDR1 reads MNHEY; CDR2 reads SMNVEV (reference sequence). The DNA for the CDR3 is TGTGCCAGCAGTCCTTCCCCGGGCGGGAGCCCTAGGAATGAGCAGTTCTTC. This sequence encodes CASSPSPGGSPRNEQFF.

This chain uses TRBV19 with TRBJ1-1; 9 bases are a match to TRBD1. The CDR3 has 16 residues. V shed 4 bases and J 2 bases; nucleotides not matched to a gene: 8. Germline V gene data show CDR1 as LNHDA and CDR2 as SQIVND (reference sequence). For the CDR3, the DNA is TGTGCCAGTAGTAGAGAACAGGGGGCGCGTAACACTGAAGCTTTCTTT. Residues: CASSREQGARNTEAFF.

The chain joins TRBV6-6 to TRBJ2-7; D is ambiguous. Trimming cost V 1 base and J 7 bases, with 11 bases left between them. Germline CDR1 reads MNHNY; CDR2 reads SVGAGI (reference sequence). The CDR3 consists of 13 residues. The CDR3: CASSYYATREQYF. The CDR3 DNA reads TGTGCCAGCAGTTACTACGCCACGCGGGAGCAGTACTTC.

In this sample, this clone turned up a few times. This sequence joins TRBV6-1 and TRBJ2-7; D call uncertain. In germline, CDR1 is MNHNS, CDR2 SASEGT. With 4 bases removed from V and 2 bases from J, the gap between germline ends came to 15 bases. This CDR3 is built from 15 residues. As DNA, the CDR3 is TGTGCCAGCAGTGGCCTATATGGCGGCCCCTACGAGCAGTACTTC. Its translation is CASSGLYGGPYEQYF.

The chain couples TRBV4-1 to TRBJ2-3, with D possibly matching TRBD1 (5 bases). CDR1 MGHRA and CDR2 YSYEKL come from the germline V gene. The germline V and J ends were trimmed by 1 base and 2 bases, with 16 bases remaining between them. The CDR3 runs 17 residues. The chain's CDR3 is CASSQGAGADFTDTQYF. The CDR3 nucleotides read TGCGCCAGCAGCCAAGGGGCTGGGGCTGATTTCACAGATACGCAGTATTTT.

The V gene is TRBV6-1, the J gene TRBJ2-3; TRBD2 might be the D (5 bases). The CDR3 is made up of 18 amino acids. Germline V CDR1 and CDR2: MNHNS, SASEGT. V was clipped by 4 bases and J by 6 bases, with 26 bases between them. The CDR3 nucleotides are TGTGCCAGCAGTGCCCCCCGGGCAGCGGTTAGTCGCTTGGATACGCAGTATTTT. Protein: CASSAPRAAVSRLDTQYF.

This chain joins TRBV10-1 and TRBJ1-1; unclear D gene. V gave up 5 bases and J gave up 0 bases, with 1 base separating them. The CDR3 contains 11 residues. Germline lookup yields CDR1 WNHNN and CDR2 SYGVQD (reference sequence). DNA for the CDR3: TGCGCCAGCAGTATGAACACTGAAGCTTTCTTT. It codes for CASSMNTEAFF.

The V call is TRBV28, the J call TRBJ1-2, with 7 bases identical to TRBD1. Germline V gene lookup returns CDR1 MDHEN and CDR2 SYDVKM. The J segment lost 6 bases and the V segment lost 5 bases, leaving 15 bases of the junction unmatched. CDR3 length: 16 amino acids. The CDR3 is CASSRPTGTVADGYTF. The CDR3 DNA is TGTGCCAGCAGTCGCCCGACAGGGACGGTTGCGGATGGCTACACCTTC.

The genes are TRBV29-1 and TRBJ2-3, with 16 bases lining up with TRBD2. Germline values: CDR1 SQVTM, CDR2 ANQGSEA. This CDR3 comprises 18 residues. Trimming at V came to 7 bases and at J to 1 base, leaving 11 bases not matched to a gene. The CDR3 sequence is CSGMGLAGGFRGTDTQYF. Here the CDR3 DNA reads TGCAGCGGAATGGGACTAGCGGGAGGGTTTCGTGGCACAGATACGCAGTATTTT.

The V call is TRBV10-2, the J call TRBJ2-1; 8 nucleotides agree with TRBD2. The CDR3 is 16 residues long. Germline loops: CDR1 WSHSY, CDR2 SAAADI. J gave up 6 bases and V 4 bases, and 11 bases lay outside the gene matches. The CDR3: CASSVPLAGLVNEQFF. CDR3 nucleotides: TGCGCCAGCAGTGTCCCGCTAGCGGGTTTGGTCAATGAGCAGTTCTTC.

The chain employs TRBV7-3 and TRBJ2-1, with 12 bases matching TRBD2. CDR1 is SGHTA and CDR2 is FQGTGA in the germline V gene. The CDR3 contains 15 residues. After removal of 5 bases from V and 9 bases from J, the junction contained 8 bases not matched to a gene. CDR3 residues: CASSPSLAGGGEQFF. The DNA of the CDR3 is TGTGCCAGCAGCCCCTCACTAGCGGGAGGCGGTGAGCAGTTCTTC.

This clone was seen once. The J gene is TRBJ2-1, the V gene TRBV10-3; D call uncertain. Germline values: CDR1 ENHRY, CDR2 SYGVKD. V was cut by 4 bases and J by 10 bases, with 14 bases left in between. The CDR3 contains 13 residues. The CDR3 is CAISGGKVGEQFF. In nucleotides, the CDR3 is TGTGCCATCAGTGGTGGAAAGGTCGGGGAGCAGTTCTTC.

CDR3: CASSRGTGRGDTQYF. The DNA for the CDR3 is TGTGCCAGCAGCCGAGGGACAGGGAGGGGAGATACGCAGTATTTT. This chain links TRBV9 with TRBJ2-3; 9 positions match TRBD1. The junction had 8 bases not matched to a gene; V was cut back by 4 bases and J by 5 bases. There are 15 residues in the CDR3. The germline CDR1 and CDR2 sequences are SGDLS and YYNGEE.

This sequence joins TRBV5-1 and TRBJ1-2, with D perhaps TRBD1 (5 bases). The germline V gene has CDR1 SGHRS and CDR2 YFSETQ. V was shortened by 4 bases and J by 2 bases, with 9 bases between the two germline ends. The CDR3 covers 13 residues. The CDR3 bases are TGCGCCAGCAGCGCGGACATGAACTATGGCTACACCTTC. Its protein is CASSADMNYGYTF.

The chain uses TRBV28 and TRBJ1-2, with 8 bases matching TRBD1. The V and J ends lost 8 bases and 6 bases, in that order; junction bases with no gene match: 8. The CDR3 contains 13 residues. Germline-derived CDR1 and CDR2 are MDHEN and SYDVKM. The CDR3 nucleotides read TGTGCCAGCGGACAGGGTTGGAAGGATGGCTACACCTTC. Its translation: CASGQGWKDGYTF.

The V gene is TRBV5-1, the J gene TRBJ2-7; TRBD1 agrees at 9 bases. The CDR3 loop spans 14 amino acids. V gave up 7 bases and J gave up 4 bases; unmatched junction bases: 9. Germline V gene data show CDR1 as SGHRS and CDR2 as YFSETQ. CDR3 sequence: CASSRDRELYEQYF. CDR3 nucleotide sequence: TGCGCCAGCTCACGGGACAGGGAGTTGTACGAGCAGTACTTC.

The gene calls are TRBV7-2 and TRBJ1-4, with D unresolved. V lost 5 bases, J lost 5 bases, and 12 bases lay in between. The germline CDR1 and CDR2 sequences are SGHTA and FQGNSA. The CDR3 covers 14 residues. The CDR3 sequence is CASSLRTGNEKLFF. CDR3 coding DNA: TGTGCCAGCAGCCTACGGACCGGGAATGAAAAACTGTTTTTT.

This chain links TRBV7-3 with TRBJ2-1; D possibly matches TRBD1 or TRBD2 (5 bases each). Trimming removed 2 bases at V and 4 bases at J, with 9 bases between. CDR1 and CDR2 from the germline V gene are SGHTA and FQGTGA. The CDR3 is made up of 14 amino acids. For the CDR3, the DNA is TGTGCCAGCAGCTTAGGGGACGTATACAATGAGCAGTTCTTC. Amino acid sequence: CASSLGDVYNEQFF.

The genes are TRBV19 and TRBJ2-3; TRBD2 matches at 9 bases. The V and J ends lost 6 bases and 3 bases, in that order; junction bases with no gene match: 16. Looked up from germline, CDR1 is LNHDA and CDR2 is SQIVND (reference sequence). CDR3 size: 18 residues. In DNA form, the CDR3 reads TGTGCCAGTAGCCTTCCCGGCGGGAGGGCGAGAATAACAGATACGCAGTATTTT. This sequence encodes CASSLPGGRARITDTQYF.

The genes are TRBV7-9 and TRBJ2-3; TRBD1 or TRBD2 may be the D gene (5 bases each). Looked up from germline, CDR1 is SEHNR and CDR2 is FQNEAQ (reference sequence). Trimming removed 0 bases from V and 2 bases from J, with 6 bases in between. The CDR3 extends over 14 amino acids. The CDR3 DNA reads TGTGCCAGCAGCTTAGCGGGGGACACAGATACGCAGTATTTT. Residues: CASSLAGDTDTQYF.

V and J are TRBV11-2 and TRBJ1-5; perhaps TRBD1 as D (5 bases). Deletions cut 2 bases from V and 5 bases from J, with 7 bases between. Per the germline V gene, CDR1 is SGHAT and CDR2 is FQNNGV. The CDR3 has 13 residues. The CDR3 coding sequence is TGTGCCAGCAGCTTACAGGGTTATCAGCCCCAGCATTTT. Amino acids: CASSLQGYQPQHF.

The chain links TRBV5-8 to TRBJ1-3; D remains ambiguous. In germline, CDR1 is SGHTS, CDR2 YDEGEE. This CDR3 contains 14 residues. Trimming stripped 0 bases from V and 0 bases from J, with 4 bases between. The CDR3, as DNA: TGTGCCAGCAGCTTGGAAGACTCTGGAAACACCATATATTTT. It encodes CASSLEDSGNTIYF.